This entry lists 26 T cell receptor beta chains sequenced from one sample in a study of Ad26.COV2.S vaccination and SARS-CoV-2 variants. TCRdb keeps only in-frame clones here, not all; method: immunoSEQ multiplex PCR. The top ten hold about 3.1% of the sample, which has fewer than 300,000 clones, around 87% seen once. The sample's treatment: some 19 received Ad26.COV2.S at low or high dose, single or two shots; several received placebo; per-sample allocation not given. Each sample was drawn 63 days after the first injection (of vaccine or placebo). Sequencing was performed on peripheral blood, taken in a trial of Ad26.COV2.S vaccine versus placebo. These receptor sequences come from a person aged 18 to 65 who received the Ad26.COV2.S COVID-19 vaccine or a placebo.

This chain links TRBV5-1 with TRBJ2-3; 12 bases are a match to TRBD2. The CDR3 loop spans 21 amino acids. With V trimmed by 7 bases and J by 3 bases, 24 bases remained unmatched. Germline assignment: CDR1 SGHRS and CDR2 YFSETQ. The CDR3 region is CASPSAGEVQTSGRRTDTQYF. As DNA, the CDR3 is TGCGCCAGCCCGTCCGCGGGGGAAGTACAGACTAGCGGGAGACGGACAGATACGCAGTATTTT.

This sequence joins TRBV7-9 and TRBJ2-2; 7 bases line up with TRBD2. The CDR3 extends over 14 amino acids. V lost 5 bases to trimming and J lost 7 bases; unmatched junction nucleotides: 7. The germline V gene encodes CDR1 SEHNR and CDR2 FQNEAQ (reference sequence). The CDR3 region has the DNA TGTGCCAGCAGCCTCTACGGGGAGGGCGGGGAGCTGTTTTTT. Amino acids: CASSLYGEGGELFF.

This clone was observed a handful of times. The chain recombines TRBV19 with TRBJ1-5; D may be TRBD1 (5 bases). Trimming stripped 7 bases from V and 3 bases from J, with 13 bases between. Germline CDR1 reads LNHDA; CDR2 reads SQIVND (reference sequence). The CDR3 contains 14 residues. CDR3 DNA: TGTGCCAGTATGTCTGGGGGAGACAATCAGCCCCAGCATTTT. It yields the protein CASMSGGDNQPQHF.

This clone showed up just a few times. The chain has TRBV15 and TRBJ2-7; possible D gene TRBD2, 6 bases. Between the trimmed V and J ends, which lost 2 bases and 4 bases, there was a span of 15 bases. CDR1 LNHNV and CDR2 YYDKDF come from the germline V gene (reference sequence). The CDR3 has 15 residues. CDR3 region: CATSRSGLSLYEQYF. CDR3 coding DNA: TGTGCCACCAGCAGATCAGGACTATCGCTATACGAGCAGTACTTC. The full variable domain, its missing parts supplied by reference TRBV15 and TRBJ2-7, is DAMVIQNPRYQVTQFGKPVTLSCSQTLNHNVMYWYQQKSSQAPKLLFHYYDKDFNNEADTPDNFQSRRPNTSFCFLDIRSPGLGDTAMYLCATSRSGLSLYEQYFGPGTRLTVT.

This chain links TRBV30 with TRBJ2-1, with D perhaps matching TRBD2 (5 bases). The CDR3 has 12 amino acids. Germline V gene data show CDR1 as GTSNPN and CDR2 as SVGIG (reference sequence). The V gene lost 0 bases and the J gene lost 15 bases, with 15 bases spanning the gap. The CDR3: CAWSVPGNIGFF. CDR3 sequence (DNA): TGTGCCTGGAGTGTACCCGGGAATATAGGGTTCTTC. Full variable domain (rest looked up from reference TRBV30 and TRBJ2-1): SQTIHQWPATLVQPVGSPLSLECTVEGTSNPNLYWYRQAAGRGLQLLFYSVGIGQISSEVPQNLSASRPQDRQFILSSKKLLLSDSGFYLCAWSVPGNIGFFGPGTRLTVL.

The V gene is TRBV9, the J gene TRBJ1-2, with D perhaps matching TRBD1 (5 bases). CDR1 is SGDLS, CDR2 YYNGEE, per germline. V lost 4 bases to trimming and J lost 2 bases, with 12 bases between them. The length of the CDR3 is 14 residues. In nucleotides, the CDR3 is TGTGCCAGCAGCACGCAGGGAATCAACTATGGCTACACCTTC. Its translation is CASSTQGINYGYTF.

The chain employs TRBV11-2 and TRBJ1-6, with D tentatively TRBD1 (5 bases). Germline V CDR1 and CDR2: SGHAT, FQNNGV. This CDR3 is built from 16 residues. V was clipped by 1 base and J by 9 bases, with 16 bases between them. The CDR3 spells CASSLGPWQGSSPLHF. In nucleotides, the CDR3 is TGTGCCAGCAGCTTAGGCCCCTGGCAGGGCAGTTCACCCCTCCACTTT.

This clone was found once. This chain connects TRBV6-5 to TRBJ2-7; 7 bases match TRBD2. V was clipped by 8 bases and J by 0 bases; unmatched bases: 7. The CDR3 is made up of 14 amino acids. Germline loops: CDR1 MNHEY, CDR2 SVGAGI. The CDR3 DNA follows: TGTGCCAGCGCCCCCGGGGGGAACTCCTACGAGCAGTACTTC. Its translation is CASAPGGNSYEQYF.

This chain links TRBV6-6 with TRBJ1-6; D is undetermined. This CDR3 is 13 amino acids long. Trimming pared 6 bases from V and 5 bases from J, leaving 8 bases between. CDR1 and CDR2 (germline): MNHNY, SVGAGI (reference sequence). The CDR3 region has the DNA TGTGCCAGCAGACTCCAGGATAATTCACCCCTCCACTTT. As protein: CASRLQDNSPLHF.

The CDR3 spells CASSSTGGGDEQFF. As DNA, the CDR3 is TGTGCCAGCAGCTCCACGGGGGGTGGAGATGAGCAGTTCTTC. The chain couples TRBV3-1 (or the pseudogene TRBV3-2) to TRBJ2-1, with 7 bases lining up with TRBD2. The germline V gene has CDR1 LGHDT and CDR2 YNNKEL (reference sequence). This CDR3 is 14 amino acids long. J was trimmed by 8 bases and V by 5 bases; bases with no gene match: 9.

The chain couples TRBV29-1 to TRBJ1-4, with D perhaps matching TRBD1 (5 bases). The germline V and J ends were trimmed by 8 bases and 4 bases, with 14 bases remaining between them. Germline V lookup: CDR1 SQVTM, CDR2 ANQGSEA. The CDR3 loop spans 13 amino acids. CDR3: CSIQRGINEKLFF. The CDR3 DNA reads TGCAGCATACAGAGGGGAATTAATGAAAAACTGTTTTTT.

This clone was seen a few times. This rearrangement joins TRBV6-5 to TRBJ1-6; D might be TRBD1 (5 bases). This CDR3 has 14 amino acids. Per the germline V gene, CDR1 is MNHEY and CDR2 is SVGAGI. V was shortened by 2 bases and J by 8 bases, with 10 bases between the two germline ends. In nucleotides, the CDR3 is TGTGCCAGCAGTTACCGGCAGGGATATTCACCCCTCCACTTT. Its protein is CASSYRQGYSPLHF.

The rearrangement uses TRBV7-8 and TRBJ1-1; 7 bases fit TRBD1. This CDR3 has 14 residues. The V segment lost 4 bases and the J segment 0 bases; nucleotides outside the gene matches: 2. CDR1 is SGHVS, CDR2 FQNEAQ, per germline. Written as DNA, the CDR3 is TGTGCCAGCAGCTCTGACAGGGTGAACACTGAAGCTTTCTTT. Residues: CASSSDRVNTEAFF. The complete variable domain, with remaining parts taken from reference TRBV7-8 and TRBJ1-1, reads GAGVSQSPRYKVAKRGQDVALRCDPISGHVSLFWYQQALGQGPEFLTYFQNEAQLDKSGLPSDRFFAERPEGSVSTLKIQRTQQEDSAVYLCASSSDRVNTEAFFGQGTRLTVV.

This rearrangement joins TRBV7-2 to TRBJ2-1; D might be TRBD1 (8 bases). Between the trimmed V and J ends, which lost 4 bases and 2 bases, there was a span of 21 bases. The CDR3 is made up of 18 amino acids. In germline, CDR1 is SGHTA, CDR2 FQGNSA. In nucleotides, the CDR3 is TGTGCCAGCAGCTACAGGGGGACTACCCTCGGGGCCTACAATGAGCAGTTCTTC. Translation: CASSYRGTTLGAYNEQFF.

The V call is TRBV5-6, the J call TRBJ1-3; D gene unclear. Trimming removed 3 bases at V and 3 bases at J, with 13 bases between. The CDR3 is 15 residues long. Germline lookup yields CDR1 SGHDT and CDR2 YYEEEE. CDR3 nucleotides: TGTGCCAGCAGCTCTTTGAGGGCGGGTGGAAACACCATATATTTT. Translation: CASSSLRAGGNTIYF.

The chain couples TRBV5-1 to TRBJ2-2, with 10 bases lining up with TRBD2. The CDR3 contains 16 residues. J gave up 2 bases and V 0 bases, and 1 base lay outside the gene matches. CDR1 and CDR2 (germline): SGHRS, YFSETQ. The CDR3, as DNA: TGCGCCAGCAGCTTGGCACTAGCGGGAAACACCGGGGAGCTGTTTTTT. It codes for CASSLALAGNTGELFF.

The chain recombines TRBV10-1 with TRBJ2-1, with D possibly matching TRBD1 (6 bases). The CDR3 has 13 residues. From germline, CDR1 is WNHNN and CDR2 SYGVQD (reference sequence). Trimming shortened V by 11 bases and J by 1 base, and 12 bases separated the two germline ends. CDR3 protein: CASGTLSYNEQFF. For the CDR3, the DNA is TGCGCCTCGGGGACATTGTCCTACAATGAGCAGTTCTTC.

The rearrangement joins TRBV7-2 to TRBJ2-7; 10 bases match TRBD1. The CDR3 loop spans 14 amino acids. V lost 5 bases, J lost 4 bases, and 5 bases stayed unmatched. From germline, CDR1 is SGHTA and CDR2 FQGNSA. This CDR3 reads CASSQGQGRYEQYF. The CDR3 DNA reads TGTGCCAGCAGCCAGGGACAGGGGAGATACGAGCAGTACTTC.

The chain couples TRBV5-4 to TRBJ1-6; a weak D match, TRBD1 (6 bases). The length of the CDR3 is 15 residues. CDR1 is SGHNT, CDR2 YYREEE, per germline (reference sequence). The germline V and J ends were trimmed by 0 bases and 8 bases, with 12 bases remaining between them. The CDR3 reads CASSLDQGTYSPLHF. CDR3 coding DNA: TGTGCCAGCAGCTTGGATCAGGGGACTTATTCACCCCTCCACTTT.

The rearrangement joins TRBV7-3 to TRBJ1-3; TRBD1 is a possible D gene (6 bases). V was trimmed by 5 bases and J by 0 bases, leaving 11 bases between them. Germline CDR1 and CDR2: SGHTA and FQGTGA. There are 15 residues in the CDR3. DNA for the CDR3: TGTGCCAGCAGCCAACGGGACACCTCTGGAAACACCATATATTTT. Amino acids: CASSQRDTSGNTIYF.

This chain links TRBV29-1 with TRBJ1-2, with TRBD1 as a possible D gene (5 bases). Trimming removed 3 bases from V and 6 bases from J, with 14 bases in between. The CDR3 is 13 residues long. From germline, CDR1 is SQVTM and CDR2 ANQGSEA. The CDR3 nucleotides read TGCAGCGTTGAGGGGCTAGGGAGGCATGGCTACACCTTC. Amino acid sequence: CSVEGLGRHGYTF.

Worth noting for this clone: An end of the junction does not agree with germline; a read error may underlie this. V is TRBV6-5 and J is TRBJ2-3; D is possibly TRBD2 (5 bases). CDR1 and CDR2 from the germline V gene are MNHEY and SVGAGI. The CDR3 extends over 13 amino acids. The CDR3 DNA sequence: TGTGCCAGCAGCGACCCTAACCTAATTTCTAGCAATTTT. As protein: CASSDPNLISSNF.

This clone was observed a single time. The rearrangement uses TRBV3-1 (or the pseudogene TRBV3-2) and TRBJ1-5; D possibly corresponds to TRBD1 (6 bases). Germline V gives CDR1 LGHDT, CDR2 YNNKEL (reference sequence). V was shortened by 5 bases and J by 0 bases, with 17 bases between the two germline ends. This CDR3 has 17 residues. CDR3 residues: CASSTGQPPYSNQPQHF. The CDR3 nucleotides read TGTGCCAGCAGCACAGGACAGCCTCCTTATAGCAATCAGCCCCAGCATTTT.

This clone was seen a handful of times. The J gene is TRBJ1-1, the V gene TRBV5-4; 7 bases fit TRBD1. This CDR3 has 14 amino acids. CDR1 and CDR2 (germline): SGHNT, YYREEE (reference sequence). Trimming took 4 bases from V and 5 from J; bases not matched to a gene: 8. This chain's CDR3 is CASSVKTGETEAFF. The CDR3 coding sequence is TGTGCCAGCAGCGTAAAAACAGGGGAGACTGAAGCTTTCTTT.

The genes are TRBV19 and TRBJ2-2; possibly TRBD2 for D (6 bases). Germline V gene sequence: CDR1 LNHDA, CDR2 SQIVND (reference sequence). Deletions cut 6 bases from V and 5 bases from J, with 16 bases between. This CDR3 is 15 amino acids long. The CDR3 loop is CASRWGLGGTGELFF. In DNA, the CDR3 is TGTGCCAGTAGATGGGGTCTTGGGGGGACCGGGGAGCTGTTTTTT.

This chain joins TRBV3-1 (or the pseudogene TRBV3-2) and TRBJ1-4; tentative D call: TRBD1 (5 bases). The CDR3 has 15 amino acids. Germline V gene data show CDR1 as LGHDT and CDR2 as YNNKEL (reference sequence). V gave up 6 bases and J gave up 13 bases, with 24 bases separating them. The CDR3: CASRSTSDAGPLLFF. CDR3 DNA sequence: TGTGCCAGCAGGAGTACAAGTGACGCGGGGCCATTACTGTTTTTT.